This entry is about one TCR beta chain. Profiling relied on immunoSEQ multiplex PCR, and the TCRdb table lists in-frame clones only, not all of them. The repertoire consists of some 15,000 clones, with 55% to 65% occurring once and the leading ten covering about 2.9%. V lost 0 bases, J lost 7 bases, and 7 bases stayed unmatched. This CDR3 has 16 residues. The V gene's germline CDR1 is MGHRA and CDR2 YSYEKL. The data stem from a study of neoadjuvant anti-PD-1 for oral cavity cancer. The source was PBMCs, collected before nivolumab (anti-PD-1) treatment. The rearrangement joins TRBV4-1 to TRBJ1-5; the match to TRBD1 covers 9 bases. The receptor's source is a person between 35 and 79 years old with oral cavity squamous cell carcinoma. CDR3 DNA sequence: TGCGCCAGCAGCCAAGATTGGGACAGGGTAAACCAGCCCCAGCATTTT. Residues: CASSQDWDRVNQPQHF.